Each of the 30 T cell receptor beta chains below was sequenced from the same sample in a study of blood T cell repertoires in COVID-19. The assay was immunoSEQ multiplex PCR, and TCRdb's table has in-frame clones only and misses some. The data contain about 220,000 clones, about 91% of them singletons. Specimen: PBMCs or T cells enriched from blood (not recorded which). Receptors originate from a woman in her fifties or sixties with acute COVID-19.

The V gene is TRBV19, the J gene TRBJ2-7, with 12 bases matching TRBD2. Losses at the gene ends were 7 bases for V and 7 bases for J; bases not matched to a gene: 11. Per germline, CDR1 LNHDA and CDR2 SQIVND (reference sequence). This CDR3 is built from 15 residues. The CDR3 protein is CASTVTSGSSEEQYF. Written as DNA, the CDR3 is TGTGCCAGTACCGTGACTAGCGGGAGCTCGGAAGAGCAGTACTTC.

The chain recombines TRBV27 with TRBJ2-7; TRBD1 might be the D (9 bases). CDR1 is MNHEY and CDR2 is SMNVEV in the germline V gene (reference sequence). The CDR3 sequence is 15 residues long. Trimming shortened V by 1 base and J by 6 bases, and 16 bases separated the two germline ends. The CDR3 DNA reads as TGTGCCAGCAGTTTATTGACAGGGGGGACTAGCGAGCAGTACTTC. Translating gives CASSLLTGGTSEQYF.

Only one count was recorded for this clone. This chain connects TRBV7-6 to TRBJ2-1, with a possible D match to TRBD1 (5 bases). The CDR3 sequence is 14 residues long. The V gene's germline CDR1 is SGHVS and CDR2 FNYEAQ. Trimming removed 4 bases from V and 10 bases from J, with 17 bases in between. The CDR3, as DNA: TGTGCCAGCAGCTGGCTAGGGGTATCCAGCGAGCAGTTCTTC. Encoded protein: CASSWLGVSSEQFF.

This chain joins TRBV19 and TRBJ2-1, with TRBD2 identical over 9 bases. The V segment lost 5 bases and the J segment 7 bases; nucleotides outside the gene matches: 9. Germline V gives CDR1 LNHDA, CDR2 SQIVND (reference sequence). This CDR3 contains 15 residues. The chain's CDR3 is CASSFFGTSLNEQFF. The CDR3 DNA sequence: TGTGCCAGTAGTTTTTTTGGGACTAGCCTTAATGAGCAGTTCTTC.

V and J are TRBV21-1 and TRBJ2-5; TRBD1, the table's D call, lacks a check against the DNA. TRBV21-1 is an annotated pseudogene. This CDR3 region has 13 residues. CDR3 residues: CASSPGGQETQYF. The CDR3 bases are TGTGCCAGCAGCCCAGGGGGACAAGAGACCCAGTACTTC.

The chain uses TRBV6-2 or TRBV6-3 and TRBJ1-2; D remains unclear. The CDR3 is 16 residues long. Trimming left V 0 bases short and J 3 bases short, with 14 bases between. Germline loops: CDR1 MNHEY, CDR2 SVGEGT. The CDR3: CASSYSNDIYYYGYTF. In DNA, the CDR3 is TGTGCCAGCAGTTACTCGAATGATATATACTACTATGGCTACACCTTC.

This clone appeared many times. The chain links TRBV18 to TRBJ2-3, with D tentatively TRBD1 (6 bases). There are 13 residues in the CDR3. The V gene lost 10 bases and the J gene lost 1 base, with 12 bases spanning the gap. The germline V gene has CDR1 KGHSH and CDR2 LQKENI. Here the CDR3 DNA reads TGTGCCACGAACAGGGTAGGCACAGATACGCAGTATTTT. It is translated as CATNRVGTDTQYF.

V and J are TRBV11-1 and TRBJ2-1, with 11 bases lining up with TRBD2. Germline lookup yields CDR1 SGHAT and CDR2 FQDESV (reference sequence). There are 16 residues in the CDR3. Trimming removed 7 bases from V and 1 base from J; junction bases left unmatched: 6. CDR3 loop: CASKGLAANSYNEQFF. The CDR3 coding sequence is TGTGCCAGCAAGGGACTAGCGGCCAATTCCTACAATGAGCAGTTCTTC.

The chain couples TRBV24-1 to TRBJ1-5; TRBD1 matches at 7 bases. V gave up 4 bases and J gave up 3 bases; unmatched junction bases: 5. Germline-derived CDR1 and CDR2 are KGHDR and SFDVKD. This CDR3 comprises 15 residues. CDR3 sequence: CATSDAGQLNQPQHF. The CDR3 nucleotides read TGTGCCACCAGTGACGCGGGACAGCTCAATCAGCCCCAGCATTTT.

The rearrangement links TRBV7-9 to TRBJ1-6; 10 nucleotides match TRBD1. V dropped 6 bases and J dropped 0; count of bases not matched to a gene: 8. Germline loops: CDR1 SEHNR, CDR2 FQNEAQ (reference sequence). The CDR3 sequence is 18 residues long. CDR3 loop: CASSPGTGESSYNSPLHF. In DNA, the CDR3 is TGTGCCAGCAGTCCCGGGACAGGGGAAAGCTCCTATAATTCACCCCTCCACTTT.

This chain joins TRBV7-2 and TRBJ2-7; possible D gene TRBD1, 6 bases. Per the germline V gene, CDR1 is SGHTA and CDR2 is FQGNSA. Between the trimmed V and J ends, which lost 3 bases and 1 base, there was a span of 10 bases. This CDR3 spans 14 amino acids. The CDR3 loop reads CASSLTGQSYEQYF. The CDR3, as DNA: TGTGCCAGCAGCTTGACCGGACAGTCCTACGAGCAGTACTTC.

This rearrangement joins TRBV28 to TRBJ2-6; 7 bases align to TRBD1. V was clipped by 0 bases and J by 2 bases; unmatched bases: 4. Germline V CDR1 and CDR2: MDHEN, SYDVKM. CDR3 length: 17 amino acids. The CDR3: CASSLWGRGPGANVLTF. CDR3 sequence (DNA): TGTGCCAGCAGTTTATGGGGTAGGGGGCCTGGGGCCAACGTCCTGACTTTC.

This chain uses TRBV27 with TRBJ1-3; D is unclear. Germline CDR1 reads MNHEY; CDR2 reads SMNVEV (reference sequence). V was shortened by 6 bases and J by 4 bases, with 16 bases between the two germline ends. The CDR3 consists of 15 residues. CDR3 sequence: CASSPGPIPGNTIYF. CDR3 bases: TGTGCCAGCAGCCCGGGTCCGATACCCGGAAACACCATATATTTT.

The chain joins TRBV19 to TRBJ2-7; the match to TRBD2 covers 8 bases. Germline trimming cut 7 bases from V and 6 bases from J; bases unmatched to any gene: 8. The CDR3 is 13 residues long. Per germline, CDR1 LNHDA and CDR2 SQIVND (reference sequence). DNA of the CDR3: TGTGCCAGTACGAGCGGGAGAGCGGGCGAGCAGTACTTC. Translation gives CASTSGRAGEQYF.

CDR3 nucleotides: TGTGCCAGCAGCTCCGCAGGGAGGCCCACAGGAAACACCATATATTTT. This codes for CASSSAGRPTGNTIYF. The V and J genes are TRBV7-8 and TRBJ1-3, with D perhaps TRBD1 (5 bases). Germline CDR1 reads SGHVS; CDR2 reads FQNEAQ. Trimming took off 4 bases at V and 4 bases at J, with 17 bases between the two ends. The CDR3 covers 16 residues.

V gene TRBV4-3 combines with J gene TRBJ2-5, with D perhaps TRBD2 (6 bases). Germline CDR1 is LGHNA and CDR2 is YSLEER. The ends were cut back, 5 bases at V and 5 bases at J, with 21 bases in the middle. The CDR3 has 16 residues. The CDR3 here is CASSTQKGGREETQYF. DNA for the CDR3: TGCGCCAGCAGCACGCAGAAGGGAGGCAGGGAGGAGACCCAGTACTTC.

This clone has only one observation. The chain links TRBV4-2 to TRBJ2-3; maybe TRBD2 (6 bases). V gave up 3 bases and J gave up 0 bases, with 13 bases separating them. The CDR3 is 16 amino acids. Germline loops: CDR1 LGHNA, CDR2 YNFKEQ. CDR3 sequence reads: CASSQALATSTDTQYF. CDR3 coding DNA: TGTGCCAGCAGCCAGGCGCTAGCGACTAGCACAGATACGCAGTATTTT.

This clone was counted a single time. The CDR3 sequence is CASSHPGTGPGNTIYF. The DNA of the CDR3 is TGCGCCAGCAGTCACCCCGGGACAGGGCCTGGAAACACCATATATTTT. The genes are TRBV23-1 and TRBJ1-3; 9 nucleotides agree with TRBD1. TRBV23-1 falls under the ORF class, with uncertain function. J gave up 2 bases and V 3 bases, and 5 bases lay outside the gene matches. The CDR3 sequence is 16 residues long.

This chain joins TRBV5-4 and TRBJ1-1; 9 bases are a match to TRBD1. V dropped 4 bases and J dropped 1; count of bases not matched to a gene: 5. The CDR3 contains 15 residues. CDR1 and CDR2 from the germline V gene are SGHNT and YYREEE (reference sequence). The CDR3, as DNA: TGTGCCAGCAGCGCCGGACAGGGGACGAACACTGAAGCTTTCTTT. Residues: CASSAGQGTNTEAFF.

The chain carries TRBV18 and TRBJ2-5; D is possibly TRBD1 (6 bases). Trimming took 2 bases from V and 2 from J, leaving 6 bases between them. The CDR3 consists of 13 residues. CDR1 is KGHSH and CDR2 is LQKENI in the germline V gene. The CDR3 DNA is TGTGCCAGCTCACCAGACAGGCAAGAGACCCAGTACTTC. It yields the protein CASSPDRQETQYF. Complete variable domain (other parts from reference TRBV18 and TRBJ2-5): NAGVMQNPRHLVRRRGQEARLRCSPMKGHSHVYWYRQLPEEGLKFMVYLQKENIIDESGMPKERFSAEFPKEGPSILRIQQVVRGDSAAYFCASSPDRQETQYFGPGTRLLVL.

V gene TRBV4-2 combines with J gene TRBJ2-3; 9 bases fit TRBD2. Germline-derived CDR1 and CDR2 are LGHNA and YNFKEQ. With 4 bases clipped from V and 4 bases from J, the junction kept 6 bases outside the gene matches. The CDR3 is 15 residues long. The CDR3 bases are TGTGCCAGCAGCCCGGGACTAGCTGCAGCAGATACGCAGTATTTT. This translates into CASSPGLAAADTQYF.

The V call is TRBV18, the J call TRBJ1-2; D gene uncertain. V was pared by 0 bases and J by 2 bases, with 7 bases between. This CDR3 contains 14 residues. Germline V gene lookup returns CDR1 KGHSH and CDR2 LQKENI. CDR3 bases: TGTGCCAGCTCACCACCCTCCGGGAACTATGGCTACACCTTC. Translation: CASSPPSGNYGYTF.

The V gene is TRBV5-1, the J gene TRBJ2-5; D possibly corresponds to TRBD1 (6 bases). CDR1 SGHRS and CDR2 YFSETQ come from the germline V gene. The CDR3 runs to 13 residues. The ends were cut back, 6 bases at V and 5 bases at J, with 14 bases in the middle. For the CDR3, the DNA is TGCGCCAGCAACCTAGACACAGGGGAGACCCAGTACTTC. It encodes CASNLDTGETQYF.

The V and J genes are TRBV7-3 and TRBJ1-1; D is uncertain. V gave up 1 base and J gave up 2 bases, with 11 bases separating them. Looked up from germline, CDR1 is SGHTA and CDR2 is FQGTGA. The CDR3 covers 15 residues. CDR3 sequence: CASSLIPGFNTEAFF. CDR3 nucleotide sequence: TGTGCCAGCAGCTTAATACCAGGCTTCAACACTGAAGCTTTCTTT.

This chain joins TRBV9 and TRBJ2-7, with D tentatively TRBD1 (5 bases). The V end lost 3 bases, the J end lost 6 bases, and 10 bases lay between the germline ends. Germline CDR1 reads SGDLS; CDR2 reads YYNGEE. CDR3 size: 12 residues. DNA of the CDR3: TGTGCCAGCAGCGCGCAGGGTGGCGAGCAGTACTTC. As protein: CASSAQGGEQYF.

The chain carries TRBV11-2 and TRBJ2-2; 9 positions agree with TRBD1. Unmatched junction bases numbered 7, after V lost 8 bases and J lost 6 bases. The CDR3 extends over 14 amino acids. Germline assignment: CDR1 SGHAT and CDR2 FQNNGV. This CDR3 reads CASANRGQAGELFF. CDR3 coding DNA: TGTGCCAGCGCTAACAGGGGGCAGGCCGGGGAGCTGTTTTTT.

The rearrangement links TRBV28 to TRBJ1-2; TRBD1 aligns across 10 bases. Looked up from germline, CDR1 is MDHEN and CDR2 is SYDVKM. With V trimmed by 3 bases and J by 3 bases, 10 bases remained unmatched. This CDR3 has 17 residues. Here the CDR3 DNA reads TGTGCCAGCAGTTTCAGACAGGGGGCCTCGCGGGACTATGGCTACACCTTC. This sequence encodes CASSFRQGASRDYGYTF.

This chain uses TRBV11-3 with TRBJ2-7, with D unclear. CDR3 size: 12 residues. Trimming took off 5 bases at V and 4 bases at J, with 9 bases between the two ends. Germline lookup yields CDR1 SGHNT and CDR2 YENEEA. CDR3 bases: TGTGCCAGCAGCCCGGTCCCGTACGAGCAGTACTTC. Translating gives CASSPVPYEQYF.

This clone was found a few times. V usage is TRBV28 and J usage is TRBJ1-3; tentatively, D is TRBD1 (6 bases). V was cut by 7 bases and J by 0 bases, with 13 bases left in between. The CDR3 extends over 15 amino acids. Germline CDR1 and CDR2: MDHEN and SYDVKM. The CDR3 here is CASIEQGSSGNTIYF. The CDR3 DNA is TGTGCCAGCATCGAACAGGGTAGCTCTGGAAACACCATATATTTT. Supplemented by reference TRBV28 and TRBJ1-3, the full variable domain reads DVKVTQSSRYLVKRTGEKVFLECVQDMDHENMFWYRQDPGLGLRLIYFSYDVKMKEKGDIPEGYSVSREKKERFSLILESASTNQTSMYLCASIEQGSSGNTIYFGEGSWLTVV.

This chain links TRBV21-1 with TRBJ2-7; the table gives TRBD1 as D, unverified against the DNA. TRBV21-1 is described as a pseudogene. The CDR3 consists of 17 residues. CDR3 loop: CASSRTGLPRDVYEQYF. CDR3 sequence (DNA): TGTGCCAGCAGCAGAACAGGGTTACCTAGGGACGTTTACGAGCAGTACTTC.